What follows are 21 T cell receptor beta chains derived from one specimen sequenced in a study of T cell changes during pregnancy in multiple sclerosis. TCRdb keeps only in-frame clones here, not all; method: immunoSEQ multiplex PCR. The sample holds some 94,000 clones, about 92% seen once. Sequencing was performed on peripheral blood, taken in the first trimester of pregnancy. The receptors stem from a female donor with multiple sclerosis, enrolled in a pregnancy study.

The V call is TRBV5-1, the J call TRBJ2-7; 10 positions match TRBD1. CDR3 length: 20 amino acids. Germline CDR1 SGHRS, CDR2 YFSETQ. After removal of 3 bases from V and 5 bases from J, the junction contained 23 bases not matched to a gene. Here the CDR3 reads CASSSQEVGQGVFRAHEQYF. The CDR3 DNA is TGCGCCAGCAGCTCACAAGAAGTAGGACAGGGGGTCTTCCGAGCCCACGAGCAGTACTTC.

The chain is built from TRBV2 and TRBJ1-1, with D unresolved. The CDR3 length is 13 residues. Germline CDR1 SNHLY, CDR2 FYNNEI. Deletions cut 4 bases from V and 4 bases from J, with 10 bases between. In DNA, the CDR3 is TGTGCCAGCAGTGGCGTGAAGAGCACTGAAGCTTTCTTT. Translation gives CASSGVKSTEAFF.

CDR3 DNA sequence: TGTGCCAGCAGCCCCCTACGATCCTATGGCTACACCTTC. Amino acids: CASSPLRSYGYTF. This chain joins TRBV7-2 and TRBJ1-2; D gene uncertain. Germline V gives CDR1 SGHTA, CDR2 FQGNSA. V was trimmed by 5 bases and J by 4 bases, leaving 11 bases between them. The CDR3 sequence is 13 residues long.

The chain joins TRBV6-4 to TRBJ2-1; D perhaps matches TRBD2 (6 bases). With 0 bases removed from V and 14 bases from J, the gap between germline ends came to 11 bases. The CDR3 consists of 12 residues. Germline V CDR1 and CDR2: MRHNA, SNTAGT. The CDR3 bases are TGTGCCAGCAGTGACTCATCGCGGGAAAAGTTCTTC. This encodes CASSDSSREKFF.

The chain links TRBV7-8 to TRBJ1-4; D uncertain. This CDR3 contains 15 residues. The V end lost 5 bases, the J end lost 0 bases, and 10 bases lay between the germline ends. Germline CDR1 reads SGHVS; CDR2 reads FQNEAQ. The CDR3 region is CASSTRPATNEKLFF. The CDR3 DNA reads as TGTGCCAGCAGCACTCGCCCCGCAACTAATGAAAAACTGTTTTTT.

The chain recombines TRBV6-1 with TRBJ1-5, with a tentative D call TRBD1 (6 bases). This CDR3 is 15 amino acids long. V was trimmed by 1 base and J by 6 bases, leaving 13 bases between them. Germline CDR1 MNHNS, CDR2 SASEGT. The CDR3 coding sequence is TGTGCCAGCAGTGAAGGGGGACATGCGAGTCAGCCCCAGCATTTT. Residues: CASSEGGHASQPQHF.

This clone was observed once. V usage is TRBV27 and J usage is TRBJ2-1, with a tentative D call TRBD1 (5 bases). The CDR3 has 16 residues. The germline V gene has CDR1 MNHEY and CDR2 SMNVEV (reference sequence). Trimming removed 0 bases from V and 0 bases from J, with 9 bases in between. The CDR3 nucleotides read TGTGCCAGCAGTTTATCTACAGGTAGCTCCTACAATGAGCAGTTCTTC. The encoded protein is CASSLSTGSSYNEQFF.

The J gene is TRBJ2-1, the V gene TRBV7-2; 8 bases are a match to TRBD2. Germline loops: CDR1 SGHTA, CDR2 FQGNSA. V was pared by 5 bases and J by 6 bases, with 15 bases of the junction left unmatched. This CDR3 contains 17 residues. The CDR3 is CASSPQLAGRSLNEQFF. Written as DNA, the CDR3 is TGTGCCAGCAGCCCACAGTTAGCGGGGAGGTCCCTCAATGAGCAGTTCTTC.

The chain employs TRBV10-3 and TRBJ1-1; TRBD1 aligns across 8 bases. CDR1 ENHRY and CDR2 SYGVKD come from the germline V gene. The V gene end was trimmed by 6 bases and the J gene end by 11 bases; junction bases not matched to a gene: 8. The CDR3 is 12 residues long. CDR3 amino acids: CAISGQGLYAFF. CDR3 in DNA: TGTGCCATCAGCGGACAGGGTTTGTATGCTTTCTTT.

The gene calls are TRBV4-3 and TRBJ2-5, with 7 bases identical to TRBD1. The V segment lost 0 bases and the J segment 3 bases; nucleotides outside the gene matches: 4. Germline V gives CDR1 LGHNA, CDR2 YSLEER. This CDR3 has 15 amino acids. The CDR3 DNA is TGCGCCAGCAGCCAAGACGGGACAGAAAAAGAGACCCAGTACTTC. The encoded protein is CASSQDGTEKETQYF.

V usage is TRBV27 and J usage is TRBJ2-7, with 7 bases aligning to TRBD1. Per the germline V gene, CDR1 is MNHEY and CDR2 is SMNVEV (reference sequence). V lost 6 bases and J lost 4; bases outside the gene matches: 12. The CDR3 spans 15 residues. As DNA, the CDR3 is TGTGCCAGCAGGGGGAAACAGGGGTTGAGGTACGAGCAGTACTTC. Protein: CASRGKQGLRYEQYF.

The chain uses TRBV19 and TRBJ1-2; D call uncertain. The CDR3 runs 15 residues. The germline V gene encodes CDR1 LNHDA and CDR2 SQIVND (reference sequence). The V end was cut by 2 bases, the J end by 3 bases, with 13 bases between. CDR3 bases: TGTGCCAGTAGTATACGAAACCCCGGGGACTATGGCTACACCTTC. Its protein product is CASSIRNPGDYGYTF.

V and J are TRBV6-5 and TRBJ2-7; 8 nucleotides align to TRBD1. Trimming at V came to 3 bases and at J to 7 bases, leaving 11 bases not matched to a gene. From germline, CDR1 is MNHEY and CDR2 SVGAGI. The CDR3 has 15 amino acids. The CDR3 is CASSYSQGAHLEQYF. The CDR3 coding sequence is TGTGCCAGCAGTTATTCTCAGGGGGCTCACTTAGAGCAGTACTTC.

This chain links TRBV6-5 with TRBJ2-7; a weak D match, TRBD2 (5 bases). The CDR3 runs 13 residues. Per germline, CDR1 MNHEY and CDR2 SVGAGI. Trimming took off 4 bases at V and 2 bases at J, with 9 bases between the two ends. CDR3 loop: CASSSGMAYEQYF. CDR3 nucleotide sequence: TGTGCCAGCAGTTCCGGGATGGCCTACGAGCAGTACTTC.

Here the CDR3 DNA reads TGTGCCTGGAGTCCAGGGATTCTAAGTGGCTACACCTTC. Its translation is CAWSPGILSGYTF. This chain connects TRBV30 to TRBJ1-2; D possibly corresponds to TRBD1 (5 bases). The ends were cut back, 2 bases at V and 7 bases at J, with 14 bases in the middle. CDR3 length: 13 amino acids. In germline, CDR1 is GTSNPN, CDR2 SVGIG (reference sequence).

This chain uses TRBV15 with TRBJ2-3; 7 nucleotides match TRBD2. CDR1 and CDR2 from the germline V gene are LNHNV and YYDKDF (reference sequence). The CDR3 sequence is 17 residues long. With V trimmed by 5 bases and J by 5 bases, 16 bases remained unmatched. CDR3 sequence (DNA): TGTGCCACCAGCCCAAGATGGCTGGGAGGGCCAAAAGATACGCAGTATTTT. Translating gives CATSPRWLGGPKDTQYF. Full variable domain (rest looked up from reference TRBV15 and TRBJ2-3): DAMVIQNPRYQVTQFGKPVTLSCSQTLNHNVMYWYQQKSSQAPKLLFHYYDKDFNNEADTPDNFQSRRPNTSFCFLDIRSPGLGDTAMYLCATSPRWLGGPKDTQYFGPGTRLTVL.

In its sample, this clone was seen once. V and J are TRBV9 and TRBJ2-7, with D tentatively TRBD1 (6 bases). CDR3 length equals 14 residues. Trimming removed 3 bases from V and 2 bases from J, with 12 bases in between. From germline, CDR1 is SGDLS and CDR2 YYNGEE. CDR3 in DNA: TGTGCCAGCAGCGCGACAGGAACGACCTACGAGCAGTACTTC. Encoded protein: CASSATGTTYEQYF.

V usage is TRBV25-1 and J usage is TRBJ2-3; a weak D match, TRBD2 (6 bases). CDR3 length: 15 amino acids. Trimming removed 1 base at V and 8 bases at J, with 16 bases between. CDR1 MGHDK and CDR2 SYGVNS come from the germline V gene. The CDR3, as DNA: TGTGCCAGCAGTGAATCTGGTAGCGTGGGGGGTACGCAGTATTTT. Its translation is CASSESGSVGGTQYF.

The chain uses TRBV2 and TRBJ2-7, with 9 bases that match TRBD2. CDR3 length: 15 amino acids. Germline values: CDR1 SNHLY, CDR2 FYNNEI. The ends lost 3 bases at V and 3 bases at J; junction bases unmatched: 6. CDR3 residues: CASSEGSGSLYEQYF. As DNA, the CDR3 is TGTGCCAGCAGTGAGGGTAGCGGGAGTCTCTACGAGCAGTACTTC.

The chain couples TRBV14 to TRBJ2-7, with TRBD1 matching over 10 bases. Germline V gives CDR1 SGHDN, CDR2 FVKESK. J lost 7 bases, V lost 0 bases, and 6 bases had no gene match. The CDR3 runs to 15 residues. The CDR3, as DNA: TGTGCCAGCAGCCAAGACGGGACAGGGGTCCGGGAGCAGTACTTC. It yields the protein CASSQDGTGVREQYF.

Remarks on this clone: The junction differs from germline at one of its ends, possibly a read error. The rearrangement links TRBV11-2 to TRBJ1-2, with D unclear. Germline V CDR1 and CDR2: SGHAT, FQNNGV. CDR3 length: 12 residues. The CDR3 DNA sequence: TGTGCCAGCAGCTTAGATGCGTACCTAGTCGCCTTC. This encodes CASSLDAYLVAF.